Following are 28 T cell receptor beta chains from one sample sequenced in a study of CD8 T cells in ankylosing spondylitis. TCRdb reprocessed the 5' RACE reads via MiXCR and lists one record per CDR3 protein. The data show about 160,000 distinct CDR3 sequences, 40% to 50% seen once. Specimen: synovial fluid, either unsorted or a sorted T cell fraction (not recorded which). The receptor set was obtained from a male donor with ankylosing spondylitis.

This clonotype was observed a few times. The chain combines TRBV5-1 with TRBJ1-1, with D possibly being TRBD1 (5 bases). V gave up 4 bases and J gave up 1 base, with 17 bases separating them. CDR3 length equals 16 residues. Germline CDR1 and CDR2: SGHRS and YFSETQ. The CDR3 nucleotides read TGCGCCAGCAGCCTCTACAGGATAACCCAGAACACTGAAGCTTTCTTT. It codes for CASSLYRITQNTEAFF.

This clonotype showed up many times. The chain joins TRBV18 to TRBJ1-1, with D hard to call. CDR1 and CDR2 from the germline V gene are KGHSH and LQKENI. This CDR3 is built from 14 residues. V shed 3 bases and J shed 6 bases, with 14 bases lying between them. CDR3 amino acids: CASSPGSQGAEAFF. As DNA, the CDR3 is TGTGCCAGCTCACCCGGGAGCCAAGGAGCTGAAGCTTTCTTT.

J is TRBJ1-2 and V is TRBV12-3 or TRBV12-4, with 11 nucleotides matching TRBD1. The CDR3 is 16 amino acids. V lost 6 bases and J lost 8; bases outside the gene matches: 14. This chain's CDR3 is CASSPHPDRGHGGYTF. The CDR3 nucleotides read TGTGCCAGCAGCCCCCACCCGGACAGGGGGCATGGCGGCTACACCTTC.

This clonotype came up a few times. The rearrangement uses TRBV6-1 and TRBJ2-1; 8 bases are shared with TRBD2. The germline CDR1 and CDR2 sequences are MNHNS and SASEGT. V trimming: 6 bases; J trimming: 9 bases; junction bases outside the gene matches: 16. The CDR3 is made up of 16 amino acids. The CDR3 DNA reads TGTGCCAGCAGCATATCGTCGAGCGGGGGTAGGGTTGAGCAGTTCTTC. The encoded protein is CASSISSSGGRVEQFF.

The rearrangement uses TRBV5-1 and TRBJ2-7, with 9 nucleotides matching TRBD2. Germline V gives CDR1 SGHRS, CDR2 YFSETQ. Trimming at V came to 7 bases and at J to 5 bases, leaving 13 bases not matched to a gene. The CDR3 is made up of 15 amino acids. Here the CDR3 reads CASPVGREGLDEQYF. CDR3 nucleotides: TGCGCCAGCCCGGTGGGGCGGGAGGGCCTCGACGAGCAGTACTTC.

J is TRBJ1-3 and V is TRBV5-1; D is perhaps TRBD1 (5 bases). The CDR3 length is 15 residues. From germline, CDR1 is SGHRS and CDR2 YFSETQ. V was pared by 1 base and J by 4 bases, with 12 bases between. CDR3 bases: TGCGCCAGCAGCTTGACAGGCCGCGCGGGAAACACCATATATTTT. This sequence encodes CASSLTGRAGNTIYF.

This sequence joins TRBV28 and TRBJ2-1; 10 bases are a match to TRBD1. V trimming: 2 bases; J trimming: 4 bases; junction bases outside the gene matches: 11. Germline assignment: CDR1 MDHEN and CDR2 SYDVKM. CDR3 length: 18 residues. In nucleotides, the CDR3 is TGTGCCAGCAGTTTACGACCGCCCAGGGACAGGGGTTACAATGAGCAGTTCTTC. Translated, it gives CASSLRPPRDRGYNEQFF. The variable domain in full, with the rest retrieved from reference TRBV28 and TRBJ2-1, is DVKVTQSSRYLVKRTGEKVFLECVQDMDHENMFWYRQDPGLGLRLIYFSYDVKMKEKGDIPEGYSVSREKKERFSLILESASTNQTSMYLCASSLRPPRDRGYNEQFFGPGTRLTVL.

The chain recombines TRBV7-4 with TRBJ1-1; no clear D. This CDR3 has 13 amino acids. Per the germline V gene, CDR1 is SGHVT and CDR2 is SQSDAQ. Trimming removed 3 bases at V and 5 bases at J, with 10 bases between. The CDR3 spells CASSLGRETEAFF. Here the CDR3 DNA reads TGTGCCAGCAGCTTGGGAAGGGAAACTGAAGCTTTCTTT. The whole variable domain, remainder taken from reference TRBV7-4 and TRBJ1-1, is GAGVSQSPRYKVAKRGRDVALRCDSISGHVTLYWYRQTLGQGSEVLTYSQSDAQRDKSGRPSGRFSAERPERSVSTLKIQRTEQGDSAVYLCASSLGRETEAFFGQGTRLTVV.

The sample holds many counts of this clonotype. This chain joins TRBV12-3 or TRBV12-4 and TRBJ1-1; D perhaps matches TRBD1 (5 bases). This CDR3 comprises 14 residues. The V end lost 5 bases, the J end lost 0 bases, and 10 bases lay between the germline ends. Written as DNA, the CDR3 is TGTGCCAGCAGTCCTGGGACGGTGAACACTGAAGCTTTCTTT. Its protein is CASSPGTVNTEAFF.

CDR3 residues: CASSLYFRGEDTQYF. In DNA, the CDR3 is TGTGCCAGCAGCTTATATTTCCGGGGGGAAGATACGCAGTATTTT. The J gene is TRBJ2-3, the V gene TRBV7-2; the match to TRBD2 covers 7 bases. V was clipped by 2 bases and J by 5 bases; unmatched bases: 7. Germline CDR1 and CDR2: SGHTA and FQGNSA. The CDR3 extends over 15 amino acids. The full variable domain, completed using reference TRBV7-2 and TRBJ2-3, is GAGVSQSPSNKVTEKGKDVELRCDPISGHTALYWYRQSLGQGLEFLIYFQGNSAPDKSGLPSDRFSAERTGGSVSTLTIQRTQQEDSAVYLCASSLYFRGEDTQYFGPGTRLTVL.

In its sample, this clonotype was seen a few times. The gene calls are TRBV11-2 and TRBJ1-1, with D unclear. This CDR3 region has 11 residues. Germline V gene lookup returns CDR1 SGHAT and CDR2 FQNNGV. V gave up 3 bases and J gave up 8 bases, with 7 bases separating them. CDR3 coding DNA: TGTGCCAGCAGCTTTGTGGGGGAAGCTTTCTTT. Translated: CASSFVGEAFF.

The rearrangement uses TRBV3-1 and TRBJ2-6; TRBD1 aligns across 9 bases. The trim removed 1 base at V and 0 bases at J, leaving 7 bases unmatched. This CDR3 contains 19 residues. Germline CDR1 and CDR2: LGHDT and YNNKEL (reference sequence). CDR3 sequence: CASSQVGGQGTSGANVLTF. In DNA form, the CDR3 reads TGTGCCAGCAGCCAAGTTGGGGGACAGGGCACCTCTGGGGCCAACGTCCTGACTTTC.

V is TRBV28 and J is TRBJ1-5; D remains ambiguous. The CDR3 loop spans 18 amino acids. V was shortened by 4 bases and J by 4 bases, with 23 bases between the two germline ends. Germline V gene data show CDR1 as MDHEN and CDR2 as SYDVKM. The CDR3, as DNA: TGTGCCAGCAGTTCCATACACGCAGTTTGGGGTGGAAATCAGCCCCAGCATTTT. Its translation is CASSSIHAVWGGNQPQHF.

CDR3 region: CASSFSDRALYGYTF. For the CDR3, the DNA is TGTGCCAGCAGTTTCTCGGACAGGGCCTTATATGGCTACACCTTC. V gene TRBV27 combines with J gene TRBJ1-2; 8 nucleotides line up with TRBD1. The germline CDR1 and CDR2 sequences are MNHEY and SMNVEV (reference sequence). The CDR3 has 15 amino acids. Trimming cost V 3 bases and J 5 bases; bases outside gene matches: 8.

The genes are TRBV5-1 and TRBJ1-5; D uncertain. The ends were cut back, 5 bases at V and 4 bases at J, with 16 bases in the middle. The CDR3 consists of 15 residues. CDR1 is SGHRS and CDR2 is YFSETQ in the germline V gene. CDR3 sequence (DNA): TGCGCCAGCAGTCAGGACGGACGGTGGAATCAGCCCCAGCATTTT. Translation: CASSQDGRWNQPQHF.

CDR3 sequence: CASSLGGDREKLFF. CDR3 coding DNA: TGTGCCAGCAGTTTGGGGGGGGATCGGGAAAAACTGTTTTTT. J is TRBJ1-4 and V is TRBV12-3 or TRBV12-4, with TRBD1 as a possible D gene (5 bases). CDR3 size: 14 residues. Deletions cut 3 bases from V and 8 bases from J, with 13 bases between.

This clonotype appeared many times. V usage is TRBV27 and J usage is TRBJ2-3, with TRBD2 matching over 14 bases. Germline CDR1 reads MNHEY; CDR2 reads SMNVEV (reference sequence). The CDR3 length is 16 residues. The J segment lost 8 bases and the V segment lost 2 bases, leaving 6 bases of the junction unmatched. The CDR3 DNA follows: TGTGCCAGCAGTTTAGTGACTAGCGGGAGGGGAAGTACGCAGTATTTT. Translated: CASSLVTSGRGSTQYF.

V and J are TRBV7-9 and TRBJ1-2; the D is unclear. The CDR3 is 14 amino acids. V lost 5 bases and J lost 4, with 14 bases in between. The germline CDR1 and CDR2 sequences are SEHNR and FQNEAQ (reference sequence). CDR3 residues: CASSPPGRSYGYTF. In nucleotides, the CDR3 is TGTGCCAGCAGCCCCCCCGGGCGGAGCTATGGCTACACCTTC.

The chain links TRBV20-1 to TRBJ1-1; unclear D gene. This CDR3 is 12 amino acids long. Germline values: CDR1 DFQATT, CDR2 SNEGSKA (reference sequence). The V gene lost 3 bases and the J gene lost 3 bases, with 8 bases spanning the gap. The CDR3 sequence is CSASVRDTEAFF. CDR3 in DNA: TGCAGTGCTAGTGTCCGGGACACTGAAGCTTTCTTT.

The chain joins TRBV10-3 to TRBJ2-1; TRBD1 matches at 9 bases. CDR1 and CDR2 (germline): ENHRY, SYGVKD. V was clipped by 9 bases and J by 4 bases; unmatched bases: 7. The CDR3 is 14 residues long. CDR3 sequence: CAIAPGQGYNEQFF. CDR3 DNA sequence: TGTGCCATTGCCCCGGGACAGGGTTACAATGAGCAGTTCTTC.

This chain links TRBV7-9 with TRBJ2-5; the match to TRBD2 covers 13 bases. Germline assignment: CDR1 SEHNR and CDR2 FQNEAQ (reference sequence). V was pared by 3 bases and J by 5 bases, with 9 bases of the junction left unmatched. This CDR3 region has 17 residues. CDR3 bases: TGTGCCAGCAGCTTCACTAGCGGGGGGGCCGGCGGCGAGACCCAGTACTTC. It translates to CASSFTSGGAGGETQYF.

This rearrangement joins TRBV2 to TRBJ2-7; the match to TRBD1 covers 10 bases. The CDR3 consists of 13 residues. The germline gives CDR1 SNHLY, CDR2 FYNNEI. Germline trimming cut 7 bases from V and 4 bases from J; bases unmatched to any gene: 4. CDR3 DNA sequence: TGTGCCAGCACCGGACAGGGGGATTACGAGCAGTACTTC. Encoded protein: CASTGQGDYEQYF.

The chain is built from TRBV4-1 and TRBJ2-7, with a tentative D call TRBD2 (7 bases). This CDR3 has 16 residues. Trimming left V 3 bases short and J 1 base short, with 16 bases between. Per germline, CDR1 MGHRA and CDR2 YSYEKL. The CDR3 DNA reads as TGCGCCAGCAGCCAGGGGTGGGGGGGGCTTTCCTACGAGCAGTACTTC. It specifies CASSQGWGGLSYEQYF.

The chain has TRBV29-1 and TRBJ2-1; no reliable D call. Trimming pared 5 bases from V and 4 bases from J, leaving 18 bases between. The CDR3 runs 15 residues. CDR1 is SQVTM and CDR2 is ANQGSEA in the germline V gene. This chain's CDR3 is CSVPSREGTYNEQFF. CDR3 DNA sequence: TGCAGCGTTCCGTCACGAGAAGGAACTTACAATGAGCAGTTCTTC.

The chain links TRBV9 to TRBJ2-2, with D unresolved. Trimming removed 0 bases at V and 1 base at J, with 13 bases between. This CDR3 is 17 amino acids long. Germline V CDR1 and CDR2: SGDLS, YYNGEE. The CDR3 reads CASSVVSSPGNTGELFF. Here the CDR3 DNA reads TGTGCCAGCAGCGTAGTTTCGAGTCCGGGGAACACCGGGGAGCTGTTTTTT.

The chain carries TRBV4-2 and TRBJ1-2; D unclear. Trimming pared 1 base from V and 6 bases from J, leaving 15 bases between. CDR1 and CDR2 (germline): LGHNA, YNFKEQ. The CDR3 is 15 amino acids. The CDR3 spells CASSQALGFPDGYTF. The CDR3 bases are TGTGCCAGCAGCCAAGCCCTAGGCTTCCCTGATGGCTACACCTTC.

The rearrangement joins TRBV11-2 to TRBJ2-7; 10 nucleotides match TRBD2. The CDR3 sequence is 15 residues long. V lost 4 bases, J lost 3 bases, and 6 bases stayed unmatched. Germline assignment: CDR1 SGHAT and CDR2 FQNNGV. DNA for the CDR3: TGTGCCAGCAGCTCTCTCAGGACTAGCGGCTACGAGCAGTACTTC. Encoded protein: CASSSLRTSGYEQYF.

This clonotype was seen a handful of times. This rearrangement joins TRBV9 to TRBJ2-7; D might be TRBD1 (5 bases). Germline CDR1 reads SGDLS; CDR2 reads YYNGEE. Deletions cut 1 base from V and 1 base from J, with 18 bases between. The CDR3 is 17 amino acids. The CDR3 bases are TGTGCCAGCAGCGTAACCCCCGTGGGGCAGGGTTCCTACGAGCAGTACTTC. This codes for CASSVTPVGQGSYEQYF.